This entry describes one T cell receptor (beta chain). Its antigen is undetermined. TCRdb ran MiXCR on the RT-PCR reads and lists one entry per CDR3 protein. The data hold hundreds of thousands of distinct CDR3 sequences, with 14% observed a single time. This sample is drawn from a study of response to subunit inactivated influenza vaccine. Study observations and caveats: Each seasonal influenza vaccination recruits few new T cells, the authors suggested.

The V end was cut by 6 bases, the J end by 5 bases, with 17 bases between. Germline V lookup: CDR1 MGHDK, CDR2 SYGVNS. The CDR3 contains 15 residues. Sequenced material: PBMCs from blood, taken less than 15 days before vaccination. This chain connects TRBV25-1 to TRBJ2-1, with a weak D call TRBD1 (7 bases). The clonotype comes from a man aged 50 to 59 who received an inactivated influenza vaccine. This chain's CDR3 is CASRGAGGPNNEQFF. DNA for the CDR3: TGTGCCAGCAGGGGAGCAGGGGGGCCAAACAATGAGCAGTTCTTC.